The rows below give T cell receptor beta chains drawn from one sample of a study of long-term antiretroviral therapy in people with HIV. Only in-frame clones appear in the TCRdb table, and some are missing; sequencing was by immunoSEQ multiplex PCR. The sample contains 30,000 to 50,000 clones, around 85% of which appear only once. The sequences come from unsorted PBMCs, collected 1.2 years after starting antiretroviral therapy. The receptors stem from a woman aged 50 to 60 with HIV. Each CDR3 is given with its conserved first and last residue. The D gene is left open where the match is weak. Rows give clone size only sometimes, using once, few, many, or a class for an expanded clone.

size: few; V: TRBV7-3; J: TRBJ1-2; D: NA; CDR3: CASSGDAFGGYTF; DNA: TGTGCCAGCAGCGGGGACGCCTTCGGTGGCTACACCTTC
size: NA; V: TRBV12-5; J: TRBJ2-1; D: TRBD1; CDR3: CASGLDGQGPSAEQFF; DNA: TGTGCTAGTGGTTTGGATGGACAGGGACCTTCTGCTGAGCAGTTCTTC
size: NA; V: TRBV19; J: TRBJ2-7; D: NA; CDR3: CASSIGIPPKAYEQYF; DNA: TGTGCCAGTAGTATTGGGATCCCACCGAAAGCTTACGAGCAGTACTTC
size: few; V: TRBV10-1; J: TRBJ2-7; D: NA; CDR3: CASSEDPDYEQYF; DNA: TGCGCCAGCAGTGAGGATCCCGACTACGAGCAGTACTTC
size: NA; V: TRBV2; J: TRBJ2-7; D: NA; CDR3: CASSEHESPYEQYF; DNA: TGTGCCAGCAGTGAACACGAATCCCCCTACGAGCAGTACTTC
size: once; V: TRBV19; J: TRBJ2-3; D: NA; CDR3: CASSPQASTDTQYF; DNA: TGTGCCAGTAGCCCCCAAGCTAGCACAGATACGCAGTATTTT
size: NA; V: TRBV19; J: TRBJ2-2; D: NA; CDR3: CASSPLTGELFF; DNA: TGTGCCAGTAGTCCCCTGACCGGGGAGCTGTTTTTT
size: once; V: TRBV5-1; J: TRBJ1-1; D: NA; CDR3: CASSLASGGQTEAFF; DNA: TGCGCCAGCAGCTTGGCCTCCGGGGGGCAGACTGAAGCTTTCTTT
size: NA; V: TRBV5-1; J: TRBJ2-5; D: TRBD1; CDR3: CASSLETGGSKGTQYF; DNA: TGCGCCAGCAGCTTGGAGACAGGGGGCTCTAAAGGGACCCAGTACTTC
size: NA; V: TRBV11-2; J: TRBJ1-1; D: NA; CDR3: CASSRGYTEAFF; DNA: TGTGCCAGCTCCAGAGGGTACACTGAAGCTTTCTTT
size: NA; V: TRBV5-1; J: TRBJ2-2; D: TRBD2; CDR3: CASSLIPSGSTGELFF; DNA: TGCGCCAGCAGCTTGATACCTAGCGGGAGCACCGGGGAGCTGTTTTTT
size: NA; V: TRBV19; J: TRBJ2-7; D: NA; CDR3: CASSIVYGSYEQYF; DNA: TGTGCCAGTAGTATAGTGTACGGCTCCTACGAGCAGTACTTC
size: NA; V: TRBV4-3; J: TRBJ1-1; D: NA; CDR3: CASSQHRQNEAFF; DNA: TGCGCCAGCAGCCAACACCGGCAGAATGAAGCTTTCTTT
size: NA; V: TRBV5-4; J: TRBJ1-4; D: NA; CDR3: CASSLFPGTTNEKLFF; DNA: TGTGCCAGCAGCTTGTTTCCAGGAACAACTAATGAAAAACTGTTTTTT
size: few; V: TRBV7-9; J: TRBJ1-2; D: TRBD1; CDR3: CASSLPTSGTGGRLFGYTF; DNA: TGTGCCAGCAGCCTCCCGACCTCCGGGACAGGGGGCAGACTATTTGGCTACACCTTC
size: NA; V: TRBV7-6; J: TRBJ2-3; D: NA; CDR3: CASTQGWGTDTQYF; DNA: TGTGCCAGCACCCAGGGTTGGGGGACAGATACGCAGTATTTT
size: once; V: TRBV7-2; J: TRBJ2-7; D: NA; CDR3: CASSLVAFSYEQYF; DNA: TGTGCCAGCAGCTTAGTAGCATTCTCCTACGAGCAGTACTTC
size: NA; V: TRBV30; J: TRBJ1-4; D: NA; CDR3: CAWSHSGMRGEKLFF; DNA: TGTGCCTGGAGTCACTCAGGAATGAGGGGGGAAAAACTGTTTTTT
size: NA; V: TRBV6-1; J: TRBJ1-4; D: NA; CDR3: CASRITGGGEKLFF; DNA: TGTGCCAGCAGGATCACGGGAGGAGGTGAAAAACTGTTTTTT
size: few; V: TRBV7-3; J: TRBJ1-6; D: TRBD1; CDR3: CASSFTGGSPLHF; DNA: TGTGCCAGCAGCTTCACAGGGGGTTCACCCCTCCACTTT
size: NA; V: TRBV27; J: TRBJ2-2; D: NA; CDR3: CASSLGPETMNTGELFF; DNA: TGTGCCAGCAGTTTGGGTCCAGAGACAATGAACACCGGGGAGCTGTTTTTT
size: NA; V: TRBV19; J: TRBJ2-1; D: NA; CDR3: CASSWRPNEQFF; DNA: TGTGCCAGTAGTTGGAGGCCCAATGAGCAGTTCTTC
size: NA; V: TRBV27; J: TRBJ2-7; D: NA; CDR3: CASSLNPVGSYEQYF; DNA: TGTGCCAGCAGTTTAAACCCGGTCGGATCCTACGAGCAGTACTTC
size: NA; V: TRBV2; J: TRBJ2-2; D: TRBD1; CDR3: CASRETGAGTGELFF; DNA: TGTGCCAGCAGGGAGACAGGGGCGGGCACCGGGGAGCTGTTTTTT
size: NA; V: TRBV25-1; J: TRBJ1-1; D: TRBD1; CDR3: CASSQGARNTEAFF; DNA: TGTGCCAGCAGCCAGGGGGCGCGGAACACTGAAGCTTTCTTT
size: NA; V: TRBV9; J: TRBJ1-5; D: TRBD1; CDR3: CASSPTGVVQPQHF; DNA: TGTGCCAGCAGCCCGACAGGGGTGGTTCAGCCCCAGCATTTT
size: NA; V: TRBV6-9; J: TRBJ2-4; D: NA; CDR3: CASRYSRVGGAAKNIQYF; DNA: TGTGCCAGCAGGTATTCTAGGGTTGGGGGGGCGGCCAAAAACATTCAGTACTTC
size: once; V: TRBV7-3; J: TRBJ2-1; D: TRBD1; CDR3: CASSSRTGEDEQFF; DNA: TGTGCCAGCAGCTCCAGGACAGGGGAGGATGAGCAGTTCTTC
size: NA; V: TRBV12-5; J: TRBJ1-5; D: TRBD1; CDR3: CASGTGVSDQPQHF; DNA: TGTGCTAGTGGTACAGGGGTGAGCGATCAGCCCCAGCATTTT
size: NA; V: TRBV4-1; J: TRBJ2-3; D: NA; CDR3: CASSQLARELADTQYF; DNA: TGCGCCAGCAGCCAACTGGCCAGGGAGCTGGCAGATACGCAGTATTTT
size: NA; V: TRBV19; J: TRBJ1-2; D: TRBD1; CDR3: CASTPDRDQQGYTF; DNA: TGTGCCAGTACCCCGGACAGGGATCAACAAGGCTACACCTTC
size: NA; V: TRBV7-9; J: TRBJ1-1; D: NA; CDR3: CASSLGFEAFF; DNA: TGTGCCAGCAGCTTAGGTTTTGAAGCTTTCTTT
size: NA; V: TRBV5-4; J: TRBJ1-2; D: TRBD1; CDR3: CASSAGQGNYGYTF; DNA: TGTGCCAGCAGCGCCGGACAGGGGAACTATGGCTACACCTTC
size: NA; V: TRBV5-8; J: TRBJ1-6; D: NA; CDR3: CASSLRQYNSPLHF; DNA: TGTGCCAGCAGCCTTCGACAGTATAATTCACCCCTCCACTTT
size: NA; V: TRBV6-6; J: TRBJ2-5; D: TRBD1; CDR3: CASSSSKTGGETQYF; DNA: TGTGCCAGCAGTTCATCCAAGACAGGGGGCGAGACCCAGTACTTC
size: NA; V: TRBV7-8; J: TRBJ2-7; D: NA; CDR3: CASSPGGYEQYF; DNA: TGTGCCAGCAGCCCCGGGGGTTACGAGCAGTACTTC
size: NA; V: TRBV6-5; J: TRBJ2-7; D: NA; CDR3: CASSYGGSRGEQYF; DNA: TGTGCCAGCAGTTACGGTGGTAGCAGGGGCGAGCAGTACTTC
size: NA; V: TRBV7-8; J: TRBJ2-2; D: NA; CDR3: CASSLVYVAGELFF; DNA: TGTGCCAGCAGCTTAGTATACGTGGCCGGGGAGCTGTTTTTT
size: NA; V: TRBV5-1; J: TRBJ1-1; D: TRBD1; CDR3: CASSLALRQGARGNTEAFF; DNA: TGCGCCAGCAGCTTGGCCTTAAGACAGGGGGCGCGGGGGAACACTGAAGCTTTCTTT
size: NA; V: TRBV29-1; J: TRBJ2-7; D: NA; CDR3: CSVAPGEPYEQYF; DNA: TGCAGCGTCGCCCCCGGAGAACCTTACGAGCAGTACTTC
size: few; V: TRBV7-9; J: TRBJ1-2; D: NA; CDR3: CASSLEAGLNYGYTF; DNA: TGTGCCAGCAGCTTAGAAGCGGGACTCAACTATGGCTACACCTTC
size: NA; V: TRBV5-6; J: TRBJ1-5; D: TRBD1; CDR3: CASSRDRELYSNQPQHF; DNA: TGTGCCAGCAGTCGCGACAGGGAGCTCTATAGCAATCAGCCCCAGCATTTT
size: NA; V: TRBV2; J: TRBJ1-2; D: NA; CDR3: CASSIQTSGYTF; DNA: TGTGCCAGCAGTATACAGACGTCTGGCTACACCTTC
size: NA; V: TRBV7-2; J: TRBJ2-3; D: TRBD2; CDR3: CASSVLAGGLPSTDTQYF; DNA: TGTGCCAGCAGCGTTCTAGCGGGGGGACTACCTAGCACAGATACGCAGTATTTT
size: NA; V: TRBV7-3; J: TRBJ2-1; D: NA; CDR3: CASSDPSYNEQFF; DNA: TGTGCCAGCAGCGATCCATCATACAATGAGCAGTTCTTC
size: NA; V: TRBV4-3; J: TRBJ2-2; D: TRBD2; CDR3: CASSQKLAGGGTGELFF; DNA: TGCGCCAGCAGCCAAAAGCTAGCGGGGGGTGGGACCGGGGAGCTGTTTTTT
size: NA; V: TRBV5-1; J: TRBJ2-7; D: NA; CDR3: CASSLAGTYEQYF; DNA: TGCGCCAGCAGCTTGGCCGGGACCTACGAGCAGTACTTC
size: NA; V: TRBV10-3; J: TRBJ2-5; D: NA; CDR3: CAISETGSETQYF; DNA: TGTGCCATCAGTGAGACAGGGTCCGAGACCCAGTACTTC
size: NA; V: TRBV10-3; J: TRBJ2-7; D: TRBD2; CDR3: CATLAGGDEQYF; DNA: TGTGCCACACTAGCGGGGGGAGACGAGCAGTACTTC
size: NA; V: TRBV5-1; J: TRBJ2-7; D: TRBD1; CDR3: CASSPRDRAYEQYF; DNA: TGCGCCAGCAGCCCCCGGGACAGGGCCTACGAGCAGTACTTC
size: NA; V: TRBV10-3; J: TRBJ1-2; D: TRBD1; CDR3: CAISDIDRGWGGYTF; DNA: TGTGCCATCAGTGATATTGACAGGGGATGGGGTGGCTACACCTTC
size: once; V: TRBV25-1; J: TRBJ1-1; D: NA; CDR3: CASSAGRGGAFF; DNA: TGTGCCAGCAGCGCCGGGAGGGGTGGTGCTTTCTTT
size: once; V: TRBV29-1; J: TRBJ1-1; D: NA; CDR3: CSGDRSSAEAFF; DNA: TGCAGCGGAGACAGGTCTTCGGCGGAAGCTTTCTTT
size: NA; V: TRBV5-5; J: TRBJ2-7; D: NA; CDR3: CASSSWDGSYEQYF; DNA: TGTGCCAGCAGCTCCTGGGACGGCTCCTACGAGCAGTACTTC